This T cell receptor (beta chain) was recorded in a study of shared T cell receptors in the human thymus. Germline V CDR1 and CDR2: SGHDT, YYEEEE. This CDR3 spans 13 amino acids. Trimming at V came to 4 bases and at J to 6 bases, leaving 5 bases not matched to a gene. Libraries were prepared by immunoSEQ multiplex PCR; TCRdb keeps only in-frame clonotypes and omits some of them. The sample includes over 450,000 clones, 75% to 80% of them seen just once. This same sample was also taken into another study, of human thymus T cells. Turning to that study: Resected material from corrective heart surgery provided the thymus tissue analysed. Thymic and blood repertoires appeared to display a bias in their usage of V and J genes.

The TCR originated in a boy under two years old with a congenital heart defect. The rearrangement joins TRBV5-6 to TRBJ1-2, with 8 nucleotides matching TRBD1. Sequencing was performed on thymocytes. The CDR3 reads CASSPQGADGYTF. For the CDR3, the DNA is TGTGCCAGCAGCCCTCAGGGGGCGGATGGCTACACCTTC.